The clone carrying this TCR beta chain is deemed medium-sized (0.01 to 0.1%). This record comes from a study of immune reconstitution after stem cell transplant in scleroderma. TCRdb re-called the RT-PCR reads through MiXCR, storing one row per CDR3 protein. The data show more than 3,000 distinct CDR3 sequences, about 10% seen once. This receptor was taken from a female donor with systemic sclerosis. The sample was taken before or after autologous hematopoietic stem cell transplantation (not recorded which).

CDR3 DNA: TGTGCCAGCAGGGACAGGGGGCGGGAGCAGTACTTC. Translated: CASRDRGREQYF. The genes are TRBV2 and TRBJ2-7, with TRBD1 matching over 11 bases. V gave up 6 bases and J gave up 7 bases; unmatched junction bases: 2. CDR3 size: 12 residues. Germline V gene sequence: CDR1 SNHLY, CDR2 FYNNEI.